The 31 T cell receptor beta chains below come from one sample, sequenced in a study of cytomegalovirus exposure and HLA in healthy donors. Primers included in the PCR were 60 Vbeta and 13 Jbeta primers. Assay used: immunoSEQ multiplex PCR; TCRdb lists only in-frame clones, some missing. The table records 200,000 or so clones, 78% of them present only once. Sequencing was performed on PBMCs. Source of these receptors: a male donor in good health and CMV-seronegative.

This clone was seen more than once but under ten times. The chain joins TRBV5-1 to TRBJ2-7; a weak D match, TRBD1 (6 bases). The length of the CDR3 is 15 residues. CDR1 is SGHRS, CDR2 YFSETQ, per germline. V was shortened by 4 bases and J by 2 bases, with 16 bases between the two germline ends. The CDR3 here is CASSKIGTPTYEQYF. In DNA, the CDR3 is TGCGCCAGCAGCAAAATTGGGACACCAACCTACGAGCAGTACTTC.

This clone was recorded once. The rearrangement joins TRBV5-1 to TRBJ2-2; TRBD2 agrees at 8 bases. With V trimmed by 4 bases and J by 4 bases, 6 bases remained unmatched. Germline V gene sequence: CDR1 SGHRS, CDR2 YFSETQ. The CDR3 has 15 residues. CDR3: CASSPTGTSTGELFF. For the CDR3, the DNA is TGCGCCAGCAGCCCCACCGGGACTAGCACCGGGGAGCTGTTTTTT.

The V call is TRBV21-1, the J call TRBJ1-1. TRBV21-1 is a recognized pseudogene. The CDR3 contains 13 residues. CDR3 coding DNA: TGTGCCAGCAGCCCCGCGGGAGGGACTGAAGCTTTCTTT. Residues: CASSPAGGTEAFF.

The CDR3 nucleotides are TGCGCCAGCAGCTCCGGGACATCCTTCTACAATGAGCAGTTCTTC. Its translation is CASSSGTSFYNEQFF. The chain is built from TRBV5-1 and TRBJ2-1, with D tentatively TRBD1 (6 bases). This CDR3 contains 15 residues. CDR1 SGHRS and CDR2 YFSETQ come from the germline V gene. V lost 3 bases and J lost 3, with 13 bases in between.

The chain recombines TRBV27 with TRBJ2-7; 7 positions match TRBD1. Per germline, CDR1 MNHEY and CDR2 SMNVEV (reference sequence). The CDR3 sequence is 15 residues long. V lost 8 bases to trimming and J lost 7 bases; unmatched junction nucleotides: 17. Here the CDR3 DNA reads TGTGCCAGCGGGAACTCCGGGACAGCCCTTGGGGAGCAGTACTTC. Encoded protein: CASGNSGTALGEQYF.

The genes are TRBV6-1 and TRBJ2-3; 8 positions match TRBD2. V gave up 4 bases and J gave up 5 bases; unmatched junction bases: 14. The CDR3 has 17 residues. Germline values: CDR1 MNHNS, CDR2 SASEGT. The CDR3 loop reads CASSAPKFGRAGDTQYF. The DNA for the CDR3 is TGTGCCAGCAGTGCACCCAAATTCGGGAGGGCGGGAGATACGCAGTATTTT.

The chain employs TRBV4-2 and TRBJ2-1, with D maybe TRBD2 (6 bases). V was clipped by 4 bases and J by 3 bases, with 13 bases between them. CDR1 is LGHNA and CDR2 is YNFKEQ in the germline V gene. CDR3 size: 15 residues. Here the CDR3 DNA reads TGTGCCAGCAGCCTGGAGGGCCCGGGCTACAATGAGCAGTTCTTC. Translating it yields CASSLEGPGYNEQFF.

V and J are TRBV28 and TRBJ1-1, with 7 bases matching TRBD1. Losses at the gene ends were 4 bases for V and 3 bases for J; bases not matched to a gene: 8. CDR1 and CDR2 from the germline V gene are MDHEN and SYDVKM. The CDR3 is 15 amino acids. The CDR3 reads CASSSRGNLDTEAFF. CDR3 in DNA: TGTGCCAGCAGTTCCAGGGGGAATCTTGACACTGAAGCTTTCTTT.

This chain joins TRBV5-1 and TRBJ1-2, with 12 positions matching TRBD1. The CDR3 length is 16 residues. Germline V gene data show CDR1 as SGHRS and CDR2 as YFSETQ. V lost 4 bases, J lost 1 base, and 5 bases stayed unmatched. CDR3 protein: CASSPGTGGVNYGYTF. In DNA, the CDR3 is TGCGCCAGCAGCCCGGGGACAGGGGGCGTTAACTATGGCTACACCTTC. The full variable domain, its missing parts supplied by reference TRBV5-1 and TRBJ1-2, is KAGVTQTPRYLIKTRGQQVTLSCSPISGHRSVSWYQQTPGQGLQFLFEYFSETQRNKGNFPGRFSGRQFSNSRSEMNVSTLELGDSALYLCASSPGTGGVNYGYTFGSGTRLTVV.

The rearrangement links TRBV6-5 to TRBJ2-5; 7 nucleotides agree with TRBD1. CDR3 length equals 16 residues. Germline loops: CDR1 MNHEY, CDR2 SVGAGI. The V and J ends lost 4 bases and 3 bases, in that order; junction bases with no gene match: 11. Written as DNA, the CDR3 is TGTGCCAGCAGTTCCCTACCGGCCAGGGGGAAAGAGACCCAGTACTTC. Residues: CASSSLPARGKETQYF.

The rearrangement uses TRBV10-3 and TRBJ2-1; D call uncertain. Germline assignment: CDR1 ENHRY and CDR2 SYGVKD. CDR3 size: 11 residues. Trimming removed 5 bases from V and 7 bases from J, with 6 bases in between. The CDR3 loop reads CAISSVNEQFF. CDR3 nucleotides: TGTGCCATCAGTTCGGTGAATGAGCAGTTCTTC.

This clone was detected only once. This rearrangement joins TRBV2 to TRBJ2-2; TRBD2 matches at 9 bases. From germline, CDR1 is SNHLY and CDR2 FYNNEI. The CDR3 sequence is 19 residues long. V was clipped by 6 bases and J by 1 base; unmatched bases: 15. DNA of the CDR3: TGTGCCAGCAGCCCCAGAGGAACGGGGACTAGCTGGAACACCGGGGAGCTGTTTTTT. Amino acids: CASSPRGTGTSWNTGELFF.

The chain links TRBV28 to TRBJ1-1; 7 bases line up with TRBD1. Trimming removed 3 bases from V and 1 base from J; junction bases left unmatched: 5. Per the germline V gene, CDR1 is MDHEN and CDR2 is SYDVKM. This CDR3 contains 15 residues. The CDR3: CASSLEAGGNTEAFF. CDR3 DNA: TGTGCCAGCAGTTTGGAAGCAGGGGGGAACACTGAAGCTTTCTTT.

The CDR3 coding sequence is TGTGCCAGCAGCGCCCAAGGGGGACTAGCGGGCTACAATGAGCAGTTCTTC. As protein: CASSAQGGLAGYNEQFF. J is TRBJ2-1 and V is TRBV7-3, with 12 bases fitting TRBD2. The trim removed 5 bases at V and 3 bases at J, leaving 8 bases unmatched. The CDR3 is made up of 17 amino acids. Per germline, CDR1 SGHTA and CDR2 FQGTGA.

Only one count was recorded for this clone. The V call is TRBV6-1, the J call TRBJ1-2; 8 bases line up with TRBD1. The CDR3 is 15 residues long. The junction had 13 bases not matched to a gene; V was cut back by 7 bases and J by 6 bases. Germline-derived CDR1 and CDR2 are MNHNS and SASEGT. The CDR3 sequence: CASNMRRQGLDGYTF. The CDR3, as DNA: TGTGCCAGCAATATGCGGAGACAGGGGCTAGATGGCTACACCTTC.

This clone was observed once. The chain links TRBV6-1 to TRBJ1-4, with D possibly matching TRBD1 (5 bases). The V gene's germline CDR1 is MNHNS and CDR2 SASEGT. With 6 bases removed from V and 0 bases from J, the gap between germline ends came to 8 bases. The CDR3 spans 14 residues. CDR3 nucleotides: TGTGCCAGCAGGATGACAGCAACTAATGAAAAACTGTTTTTT. Translating it yields CASRMTATNEKLFF.

This clone has a single count. The V gene is TRBV5-1, the J gene TRBJ2-5, with 12 bases matching TRBD2. The closer fit of TRBJ2-7 to the DNA end suggests the J call may be wrong. Germline CDR1 is SGHRS and CDR2 is YFSETQ. There are 14 residues in the CDR3. The DNA of the CDR3 is TGCGCCAGCAGCCGGACTAGCGGGGATTACGAGCAGTACTTC. Translating it yields CASSRTSGDYEQYF.

DNA for the CDR3: TGCAGTGCTAGTCGAGGTGAGCAGTTCTTC. It yields the protein CSASRGEQFF. The chain recombines TRBV20-1 with TRBJ2-1, with D uncertain. The CDR3 spans 10 residues. The germline V gene has CDR1 DFQATT and CDR2 SNEGSKA (reference sequence). The germline V and J ends were trimmed by 3 bases and 9 bases, with 6 bases remaining between them.

The rearrangement joins TRBV9 to TRBJ1-2; 9 bases are a match to TRBD1. Germline CDR1 and CDR2: SGDLS and YYNGEE. J gave up 8 bases and V 3 bases, and 8 bases lay outside the gene matches. This CDR3 is built from 14 residues. The CDR3, as DNA: TGTGCCAGCAGCGCGACCCTTACAGGGGGCGGCTACACCTTC. It codes for CASSATLTGGGYTF.

CDR3 DNA: TGTGCCAGCAGTGAAACTAGCGGGAGCCAAGAGACCCAGTACTTC. Amino acids: CASSETSGSQETQYF. V and J are TRBV6-4 and TRBJ2-5, with TRBD2 identical over 11 bases. Germline CDR1 reads MRHNA; CDR2 reads SNTAGT. Germline trimming cut 3 bases from V and 1 base from J; bases unmatched to any gene: 1. The CDR3 loop spans 15 amino acids.

The J gene is TRBJ2-2, the V gene TRBV5-1, with D perhaps matching TRBD2 (6 bases). The CDR3 consists of 15 residues. V lost 6 bases and J lost 4, with 16 bases in between. Germline-derived CDR1 and CDR2 are SGHRS and YFSETQ. CDR3 nucleotide sequence: TGCGCCAGCAACCCGGAGGGACGGAGCACCGGGGAGCTGTTTTTT. This translates into CASNPEGRSTGELFF.

Concerning this clone itself: One end of the junction fails to match germline, which may point to a read error. The rearrangement uses TRBV15 and TRBJ2-3; D is ambiguous. Looked up from germline, CDR1 is LNHNV and CDR2 is YYDKDF (reference sequence). The CDR3 consists of 11 residues. CDR3 protein: CATSRGSEPSF. DNA for the CDR3: TGTGCCACCAGCAGAGGAAGTGAGCCGTCCTTT.

V gene TRBV6-5 combines with J gene TRBJ2-1; possible D gene TRBD2, 6 bases. Trimming took 5 bases from V and 9 from J, leaving 17 bases between them. This CDR3 spans 14 amino acids. Germline CDR1 is MNHEY and CDR2 is SVGAGI. In DNA, the CDR3 is TGTGCCAGCAGTGGTCAGGGACTCTTCGGTGAGCAGTTCTTC. Its protein product is CASSGQGLFGEQFF.

Notes on this clone: A read error may account for a junction end that differs from germline. The chain links TRBV7-9 to TRBJ2-5; possibly TRBD1 for D (5 bases). This CDR3 has 16 amino acids. Germline lookup yields CDR1 SEHNR and CDR2 FQNEAQ (reference sequence). This CDR3 is CSSSLRPVRQQETQYF. The CDR3 coding sequence is TGTTCCAGCAGCTTACGGCCCGTGCGACAGCAAGAGACCCAGTACTTC.

Details on this clone: This specimen includes other DNA sequences encoding the same CDR3. DNA of the CDR3: TGTGCCAGCAGCCTAGAAACCGGGGCCTACGAGCAGTACTTC. This translates into CASSLETGAYEQYF. The chain couples TRBV27 to TRBJ2-7, with D possibly matching TRBD2 (5 bases). CDR1 and CDR2 from the germline V gene are MNHEY and SMNVEV (reference sequence). Trimming left V 6 bases short and J 2 bases short, with 14 bases between. The CDR3 is 14 residues long.

The chain links TRBV19 to TRBJ2-7; D gene ambiguous. V gave up 0 bases and J gave up 2 bases, with 8 bases separating them. Per the germline V gene, CDR1 is LNHDA and CDR2 is SQIVND (reference sequence). This CDR3 spans 14 amino acids. CDR3 residues: CASSIDLSAYEQYF. CDR3 nucleotide sequence: TGTGCCAGTAGTATAGATCTTTCGGCCTACGAGCAGTACTTC.

The CDR3 sequence: CASSLGLLAGDYEQYF. Here the CDR3 DNA reads TGCGCCAGCAGCTTGGGTCTGCTAGCGGGAGATTACGAGCAGTACTTC. This sequence joins TRBV5-1 and TRBJ2-7, with 10 nucleotides matching TRBD2. The germline V gene encodes CDR1 SGHRS and CDR2 YFSETQ. The CDR3 runs 16 residues. With 0 bases clipped from V and 4 bases from J, the junction kept 7 bases outside the gene matches.

V usage is TRBV19 and J usage is TRBJ2-1; TRBD2 matches at 11 bases. The CDR3 has 17 residues. Per the germline V gene, CDR1 is LNHDA and CDR2 is SQIVND (reference sequence). With V trimmed by 5 bases and J by 0 bases, 6 bases remained unmatched. CDR3 nucleotide sequence: TGTGCCAGTAGTCGATATAGCGGGAGGGCCTCCTACAATGAGCAGTTCTTC. Protein product: CASSRYSGRASYNEQFF.

The chain is built from TRBV6-5 and TRBJ1-1; D gene unclear. Deletions cut 0 bases from V and 1 base from J, with 9 bases between. The CDR3 runs 15 residues. CDR1 is MNHEY, CDR2 SVGAGI, per germline. The CDR3 DNA reads TGTGCCAGCAGTTACTCCGCAGGATCGAACACTGAAGCTTTCTTT. Translation gives CASSYSAGSNTEAFF.

The CDR3, as DNA: TGTGCCACCAGCAGAGGTCTAGCGGGAGATGGGACCGGGGAGCTGTTTTTT. Its translation is CATSRGLAGDGTGELFF. The rearrangement uses TRBV15 and TRBJ2-2; 10 bases fit TRBD2. After removal of 1 base from V and 5 bases from J, the junction contained 7 bases not matched to a gene. The CDR3 spans 17 residues. CDR1 LNHNV and CDR2 YYDKDF come from the germline V gene (reference sequence).

This sequence joins TRBV18 and TRBJ1-4; 7 bases line up with TRBD1. V trimming: 2 bases; J trimming: 2 bases; junction bases outside the gene matches: 11. Germline lookup yields CDR1 KGHSH and CDR2 LQKENI. The CDR3 is 18 amino acids. The CDR3 coding sequence is TGTGCCAGCTCACCATTAGGAGGGGGCCGCTCGACTAATGAAAAACTGTTTTTT. It translates to CASSPLGGGRSTNEKLFF.